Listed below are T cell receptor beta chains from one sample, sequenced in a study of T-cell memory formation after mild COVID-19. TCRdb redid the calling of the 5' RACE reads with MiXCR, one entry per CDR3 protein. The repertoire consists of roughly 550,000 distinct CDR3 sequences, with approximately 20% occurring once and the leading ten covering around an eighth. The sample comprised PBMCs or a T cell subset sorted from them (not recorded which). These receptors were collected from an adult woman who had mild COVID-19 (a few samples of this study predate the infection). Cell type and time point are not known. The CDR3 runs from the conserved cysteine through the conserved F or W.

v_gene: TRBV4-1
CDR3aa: CASSQLGRQYGYTF

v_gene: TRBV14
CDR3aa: CASSQDSGSPYGYTF

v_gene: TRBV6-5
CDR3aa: CASSPFGSGASYEQYF

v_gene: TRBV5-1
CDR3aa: CASSLRRVGETQYF

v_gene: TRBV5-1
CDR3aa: CASSLTGEPNNEQFF

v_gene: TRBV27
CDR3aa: CASSSGQPSYEQYF

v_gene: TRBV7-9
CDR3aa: CASSLPSQGDILNTEAFF

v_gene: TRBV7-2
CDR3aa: CASSLNEGGAQYF

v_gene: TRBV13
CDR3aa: CASSLAGVGPDTQYF

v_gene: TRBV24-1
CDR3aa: CATSDTWQETQYF

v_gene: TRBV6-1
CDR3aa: CASRRQGGGMNTEAFF

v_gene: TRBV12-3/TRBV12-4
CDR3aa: CASSPASALEQYF

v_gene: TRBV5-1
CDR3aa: CASSGLASDTQYF

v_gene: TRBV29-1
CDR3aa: CSVAGARVNTEAFF

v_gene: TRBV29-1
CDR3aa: CSVEGLALSSYNEQFF

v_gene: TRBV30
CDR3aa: CAWSTGYSNQPQHF

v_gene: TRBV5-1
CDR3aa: CASSLQGGLYGYTF

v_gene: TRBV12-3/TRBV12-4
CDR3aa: CASSRASGSNEQYF

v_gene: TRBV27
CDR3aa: CASSSPLLRGSEAFF

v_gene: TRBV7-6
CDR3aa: CASSPFRGSEQYF

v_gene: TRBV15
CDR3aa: CATSRDQGPQETQYF

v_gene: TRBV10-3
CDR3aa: CATLRGPGQDHYEQYF

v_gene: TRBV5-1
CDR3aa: CASSLYDGSPSYEQYF

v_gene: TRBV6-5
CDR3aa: CASSYSGQGDQPQHF

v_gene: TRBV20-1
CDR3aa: CSAPSPVFPLTGERDGYTF

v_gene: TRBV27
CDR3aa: CASSLDRPSAQYF

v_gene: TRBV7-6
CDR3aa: CASSFPLRAGHANTGELFF

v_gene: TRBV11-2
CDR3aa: CASSLLRGSNTGELFF

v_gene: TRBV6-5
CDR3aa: CASSNQQGPYQPQHF

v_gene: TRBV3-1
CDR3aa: CASSLLAGMNTGELFF

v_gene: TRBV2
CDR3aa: CASSNPRQGSYNEQFF

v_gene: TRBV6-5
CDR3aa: CASTIPGTGNTEAFF

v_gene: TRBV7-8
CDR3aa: CASSLSGLGSTEAFF

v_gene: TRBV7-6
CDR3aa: CASSSQSDGGTEAFF

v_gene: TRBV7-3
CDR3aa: CASSLNPPGIDEQFF

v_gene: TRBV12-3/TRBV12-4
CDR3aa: CASSSAPGQITDTQYF

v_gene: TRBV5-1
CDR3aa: CASSSGGGTETQYF

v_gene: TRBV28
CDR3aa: CASSLFGLKGMNTEAFF

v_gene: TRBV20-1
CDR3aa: CSARVGRFYEQYF

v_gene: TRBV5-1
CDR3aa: CASSPASQGDYGYTF

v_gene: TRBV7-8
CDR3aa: CASIFLGVDNEQFF

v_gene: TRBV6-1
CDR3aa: CASSPGGSGGADTGELFF

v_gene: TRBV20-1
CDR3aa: CSARLSTSANYNEQFF

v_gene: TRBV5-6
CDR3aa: CASSLYRSEQFF

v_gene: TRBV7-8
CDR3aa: CASSLVGLETNTGELFF

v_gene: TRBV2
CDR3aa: CASSGGTGAAEQYF

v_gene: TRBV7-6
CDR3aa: CASSWGGTPNQPQHF

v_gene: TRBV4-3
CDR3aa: CASSLGLAGGGGFGEQFF

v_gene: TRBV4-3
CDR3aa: CASSQDRVGMNTEAFF

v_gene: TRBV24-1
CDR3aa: CATSDGSGHHYEQYF

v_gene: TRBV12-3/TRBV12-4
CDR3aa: CASNSRGGPLQETQYF

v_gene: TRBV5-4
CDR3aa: CASSLFYTGELFF

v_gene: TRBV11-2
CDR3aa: CASSHQREGYTDTQYF

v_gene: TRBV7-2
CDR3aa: CASSSRGQMAQYF